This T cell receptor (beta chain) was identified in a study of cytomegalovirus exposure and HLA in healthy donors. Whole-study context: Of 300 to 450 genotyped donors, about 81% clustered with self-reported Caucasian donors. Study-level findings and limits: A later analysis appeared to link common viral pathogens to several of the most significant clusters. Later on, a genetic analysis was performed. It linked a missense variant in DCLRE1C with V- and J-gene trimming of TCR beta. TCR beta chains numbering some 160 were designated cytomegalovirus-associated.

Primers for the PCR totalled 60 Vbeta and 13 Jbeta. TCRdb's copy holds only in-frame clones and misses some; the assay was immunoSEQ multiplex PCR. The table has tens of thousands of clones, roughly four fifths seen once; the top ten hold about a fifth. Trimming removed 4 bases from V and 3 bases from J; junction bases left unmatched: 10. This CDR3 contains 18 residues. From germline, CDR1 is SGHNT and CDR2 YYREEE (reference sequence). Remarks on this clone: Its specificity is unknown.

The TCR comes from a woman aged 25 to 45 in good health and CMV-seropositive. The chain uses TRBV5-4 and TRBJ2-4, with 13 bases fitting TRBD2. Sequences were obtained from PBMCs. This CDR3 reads CASSGGLAGDLVKNIQYF. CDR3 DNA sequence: TGTGCCAGCAGCGGAGGACTAGCGGGAGATCTTGTCAAAAACATTCAGTACTTC.